Given below is one T cell receptor (beta chain) in context. In the original processing: Reference gene primer amplification in the assay estimated nucleated cell counts. Repertoires were generated with immunoSEQ multiplex PCR, while TCRdb's copy carries only in-frame clones and drops some. V, J and clone size derive from that table, while D and trimming were established from the DNA sequence. The data hold some 88,000 clones, with 70% to 80% observed a single time. This sample was included in a study of blood T cell repertoires in COVID-19. Across the whole study: Collection of acute and convalescent COVID-19 samples took place in the United States, Italy and Spain. Nucleic acid was either cDNA or gDNA, and it came from T cells, B-cell-depleted T cells, or PBMCs.

Germline V CDR1 and CDR2: SGHNT, YENEEA. Trimming stripped 5 bases from V and 10 bases from J, with 11 bases between. CDR3 size: 12 residues. This chain connects TRBV11-3 to TRBJ2-2; D not resolved. The sequenced sample consisted of peripheral blood. This clonotype originated in a human donor in a cohort sampled during active COVID-19. The CDR3 loop reads CASSPTHLELFF. The CDR3 coding sequence is TGTGCCAGCAGCCCCACCCACTTGGAGCTGTTTTTT.